What follows are 8 T cell receptor beta chains derived from one specimen sequenced in a study of shared clonotypes between healthy human individuals. CD45RO-negative, CCR7-positively selected cells formed the naive CD8 fraction, excluding terminally differentiated effector memory CD45RA+ cells. Data came from immunoSEQ multiplex PCR; TCRdb stores just in-frame clones and leaves some out. The sample carries about 2.1 million clones, just under 95% recorded once. Material for sequencing was naive CD8+ T cells from PBMCs. These receptor sequences come from a man aged 18 to 35 in good health. Some clones in this sample may be carry-over from other donors' samples.

The chain is built from TRBV30 and TRBJ2-7, with 9 bases fitting TRBD1. Germline CDR1 GTSNPN, CDR2 SVGIG (reference sequence). This CDR3 has 15 residues. V lost 2 bases and J lost 0; bases outside the gene matches: 5. Here the CDR3 DNA reads TGTGCCTGGAGTACGGCGGGACAGGGCTCCTACGAGCAGTACTTC. Amino acids: CAWSTAGQGSYEQYF.

V is TRBV13 and J is TRBJ2-3; 8 bases are shared with TRBD2. CDR1 and CDR2 from the germline V gene are PRHDT and FYEKMQ (reference sequence). CDR3 size: 17 residues. V lost 4 bases to trimming and J lost 3 bases; unmatched junction nucleotides: 12. The CDR3 bases are TGTGCCAGCAGCTCCCTTAAGGCGGGAGGAGGGACAGATACGCAGTATTTT. This sequence encodes CASSSLKAGGGTDTQYF. Full variable domain (rest looked up from reference TRBV13 and TRBJ2-3): AAGVIQSPRHLIKEKRETATLKCYPIPRHDTVYWYQQGPGQDPQFLISFYEKMQSDKGSIPDRFSAQQFSDYHSELNMSSLELGDSALYFCASSSLKAGGGTDTQYFGPGTRLTVL.

As regards this clone: The same CDR3 arises from other DNA sequences in this sample as well. The gene calls are TRBV5-5 and TRBJ1-5; D call uncertain. The V end lost 0 bases, the J end lost 4 bases, and 5 bases lay between the germline ends. This CDR3 has 13 amino acids. Germline CDR1 is SGHKS and CDR2 is YYEKEE (reference sequence). This CDR3 is CASSLGPNQPQHF. The CDR3 DNA follows: TGTGCCAGCAGCTTGGGTCCGAATCAGCCCCAGCATTTT.

The V gene is TRBV28, the J gene TRBJ2-5; the D gene is possibly TRBD2 (7 bases). CDR1 MDHEN and CDR2 SYDVKM come from the germline V gene. CDR3 length: 15 amino acids. V dropped 1 base and J dropped 5 bases, with 14 bases sitting between them. The CDR3 protein is CASSLSEGGEETQYF. CDR3 in DNA: TGTGCCAGCAGTTTATCAGAGGGGGGGGAGGAGACCCAGTACTTC. The complete variable domain, with remaining parts taken from reference TRBV28 and TRBJ2-5, reads DVKVTQSSRYLVKRTGEKVFLECVQDMDHENMFWYRQDPGLGLRLIYFSYDVKMKEKGDIPEGYSVSREKKERFSLILESASTNQTSMYLCASSLSEGGEETQYFGPGTRLLVL.

This chain joins TRBV6-5 and TRBJ1-2; D remains unclear. Trimming shortened V by 5 bases and J by 7 bases, and 20 bases separated the two germline ends. The germline V gene encodes CDR1 MNHEY and CDR2 SVGAGI. CDR3 length: 15 amino acids. In DNA, the CDR3 is TGTGCCAGCAGTCCACTCCCACAAGCTATGGTTGGCTACACCTTC. Protein sequence: CASSPLPQAMVGYTF.

A note on this clone: The same CDR3 arises from other DNA sequences in this sample as well. The rearrangement uses TRBV30 and TRBJ2-7; D gene uncertain. Germline loops: CDR1 GTSNPN, CDR2 SVGIG (reference sequence). The V and J ends lost 0 bases and 3 bases respectively, with 6 bases between them. The CDR3 totals 12 residues. The CDR3 coding sequence is TGTGCCTGGAGTGTGGTTGGCTACGAGCAGTACTTC. This sequence encodes CAWSVVGYEQYF.

This chain connects TRBV4-1 to TRBJ2-7; D not certain. CDR3 length: 15 residues. With 1 base removed from V and 0 bases from J, the gap between germline ends came to 10 bases. Germline V CDR1 and CDR2: MGHRA, YSYEKL. The DNA for the CDR3 is TGCGCCAGCAGCCAAGTGAAGGGAACCTCCTACGAGCAGTACTTC. Translating gives CASSQVKGTSYEQYF.

Regarding this clone: The same CDR3 is also encoded by other DNA sequences in this sample. The chain employs TRBV9 and TRBJ2-1; tentatively, D is TRBD1 or TRBD2 (5 bases each). Germline CDR1 and CDR2: SGDLS and YYNGEE. This CDR3 is 14 amino acids long. The V and J ends lost 2 bases and 5 bases respectively, with 11 bases between them. The CDR3 here is CASSVGTAHNEQFF. As DNA, the CDR3 is TGTGCCAGCAGCGTTGGGACGGCTCACAATGAGCAGTTCTTC.